The entry below describes one TCR beta chain. At one end, the junction sequence differs from germline, possibly due to a read error. The data derive from a study of molecular identifiers for immune sequencing clone quantification. Germline V lookup: CDR1 GTSNPN, CDR2 SVGIG (reference sequence). The CDR3 loop spans 13 amino acids. MiXCR, applied by TCRdb to the PCR reads, yields one record per CDR3 protein. The table lists under 800,000 distinct CDR3 sequences, about 25% of them singletons. Sequencing was done on a sample of naive CD8+ T cells from blood, with Jurkat cell RNA spiked in. Subset indicated: FACS-sorted CD8+CD4-CCR7+CD45RA+ naive T cells. The sequence was collected from a human donor in good health. Some libraries in this study had Jurkat cell RNA spiked in. The J gene is TRBJ1-2, the V gene TRBV30; D possibly corresponds to TRBD1 (5 bases). The CDR3 DNA is TGTGCCTGGAGTGAATTCGACAGTCGCTCCTCAGTCTTC. Amino acid sequence: CAWSEFDSRSSVF.